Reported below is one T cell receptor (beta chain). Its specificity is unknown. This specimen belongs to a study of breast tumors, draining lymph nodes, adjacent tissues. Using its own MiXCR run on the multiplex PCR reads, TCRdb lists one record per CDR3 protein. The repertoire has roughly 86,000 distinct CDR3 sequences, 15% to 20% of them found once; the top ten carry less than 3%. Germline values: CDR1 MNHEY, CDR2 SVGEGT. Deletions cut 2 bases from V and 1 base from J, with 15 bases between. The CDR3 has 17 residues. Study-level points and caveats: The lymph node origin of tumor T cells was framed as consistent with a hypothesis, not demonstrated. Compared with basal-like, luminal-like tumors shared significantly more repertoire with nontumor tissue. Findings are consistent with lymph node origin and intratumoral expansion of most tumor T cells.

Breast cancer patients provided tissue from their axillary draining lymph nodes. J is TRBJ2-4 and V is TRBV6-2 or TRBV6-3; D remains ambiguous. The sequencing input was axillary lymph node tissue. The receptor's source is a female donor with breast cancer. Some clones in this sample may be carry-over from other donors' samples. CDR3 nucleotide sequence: TGTGCCAGCAGTTACCCCATCGGTATGAGTGCCAAAAACATTCAGTACTTC. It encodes CASSYPIGMSAKNIQYF.